The entry below describes one TCR beta chain. 60 Vbeta and 13 Jbeta primers were used in PCR. TCRdb's copy holds only in-frame clones and misses some; the assay was immunoSEQ multiplex PCR. The table includes fewer than 200,000 clones, about 80% detected once. The data were obtained in a study of cytomegalovirus exposure and HLA in healthy donors. Germline-derived CDR1 and CDR2 are MNHNS and SASEGT. The CDR3 loop spans 14 amino acids. V lost 6 bases and J lost 2; bases outside the gene matches: 7. Sample: PBMCs. This TCR was sampled from a young man in good health and CMV-seropositive. The V and J genes are TRBV6-1 and TRBJ2-7; 7 bases match TRBD1. CDR3 nucleotide sequence: TGTGCCAGCAGGGCCGACAGGGCGACCTACGAGCAGTACTTC. This sequence encodes CASRADRATYEQYF.